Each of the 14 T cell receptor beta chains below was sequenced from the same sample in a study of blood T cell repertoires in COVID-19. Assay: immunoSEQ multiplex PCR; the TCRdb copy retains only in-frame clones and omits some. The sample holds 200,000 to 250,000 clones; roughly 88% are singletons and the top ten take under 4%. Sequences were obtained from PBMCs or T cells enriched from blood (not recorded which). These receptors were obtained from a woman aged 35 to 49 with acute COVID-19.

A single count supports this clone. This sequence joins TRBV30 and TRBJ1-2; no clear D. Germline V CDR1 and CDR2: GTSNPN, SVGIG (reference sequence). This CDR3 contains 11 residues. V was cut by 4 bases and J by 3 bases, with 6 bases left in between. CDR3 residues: CAWTRDYGYTF. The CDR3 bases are TGTGCCTGGACCCGAGACTATGGCTACACCTTC. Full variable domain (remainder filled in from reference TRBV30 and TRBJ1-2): SQTIHQWPATLVQPVGSPLSLECTVEGTSNPNLYWYRQAAGRGLQLLFYSVGIGQISSEVPQNLSASRPQDRQFILSSKKLLLSDSGFYLCAWTRDYGYTFGSGTRLTVV.

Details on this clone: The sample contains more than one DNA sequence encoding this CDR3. The CDR3 reads CASSLGGAGGYTF. The CDR3, as DNA: TGTGCCAGCAGCTTAGGCGGGGCGGGTGGCTACACCTTC. J is TRBJ1-2 and V is TRBV7-9; tentative D call: TRBD1 (5 bases). V lost 1 base and J 7 bases, leaving 10 bases between the germline ends. The CDR3 has 13 amino acids. Germline V CDR1 and CDR2: SEHNR, FQNEAQ (reference sequence).

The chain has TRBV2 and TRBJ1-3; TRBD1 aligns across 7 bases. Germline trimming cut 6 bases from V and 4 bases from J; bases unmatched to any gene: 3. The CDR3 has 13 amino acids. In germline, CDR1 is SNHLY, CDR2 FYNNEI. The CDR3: CASRNRGGNTIYF. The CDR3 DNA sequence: TGTGCCAGCAGGAACAGGGGAGGAAACACCATATATTTT.

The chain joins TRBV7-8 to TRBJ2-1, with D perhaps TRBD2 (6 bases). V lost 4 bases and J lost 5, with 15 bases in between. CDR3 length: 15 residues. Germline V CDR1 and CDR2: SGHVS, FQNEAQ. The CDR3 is CASSSFGVADNEQFF. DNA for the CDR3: TGTGCCAGCAGCTCGTTCGGAGTAGCGGACAATGAGCAGTTCTTC.

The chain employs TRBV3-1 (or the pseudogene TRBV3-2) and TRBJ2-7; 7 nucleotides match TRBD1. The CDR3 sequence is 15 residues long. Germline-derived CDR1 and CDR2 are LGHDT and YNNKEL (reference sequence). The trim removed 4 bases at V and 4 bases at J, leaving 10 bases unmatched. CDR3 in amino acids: CASSPLPGTVYEQYV. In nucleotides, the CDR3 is TGTGCCAGCAGCCCCTTACCCGGGACAGTTTACGAGCAGTACGTC.

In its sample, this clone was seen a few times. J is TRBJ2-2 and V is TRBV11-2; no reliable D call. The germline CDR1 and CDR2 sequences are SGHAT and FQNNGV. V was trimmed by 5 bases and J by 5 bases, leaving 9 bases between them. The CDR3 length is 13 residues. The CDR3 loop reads CASSRLETGELFF. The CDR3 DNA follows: TGTGCCAGCAGCCGTTTGGAGACCGGGGAGCTGTTTTTT.

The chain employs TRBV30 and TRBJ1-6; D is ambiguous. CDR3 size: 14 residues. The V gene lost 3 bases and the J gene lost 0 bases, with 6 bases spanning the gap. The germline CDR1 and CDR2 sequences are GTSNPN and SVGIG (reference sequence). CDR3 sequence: CAWRGSSYNSPLHF. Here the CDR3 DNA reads TGTGCCTGGAGGGGGAGCTCCTATAATTCACCCCTCCACTTT.

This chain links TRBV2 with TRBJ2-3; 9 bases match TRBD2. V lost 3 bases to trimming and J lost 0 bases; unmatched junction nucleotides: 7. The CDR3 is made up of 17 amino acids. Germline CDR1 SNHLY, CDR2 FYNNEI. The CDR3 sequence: CASSDFSGSISTDTQYF. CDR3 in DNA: TGTGCCAGCAGTGATTTTAGCGGGAGTATTAGCACAGATACGCAGTATTTT.

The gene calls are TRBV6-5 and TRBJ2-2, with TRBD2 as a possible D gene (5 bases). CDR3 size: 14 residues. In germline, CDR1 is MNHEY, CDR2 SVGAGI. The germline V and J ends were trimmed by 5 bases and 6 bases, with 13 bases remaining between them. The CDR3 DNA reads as TGTGCCAGCAGTCCCCGTTGGGGAGCCGGGGAGCTGTTTTTT. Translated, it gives CASSPRWGAGELFF.

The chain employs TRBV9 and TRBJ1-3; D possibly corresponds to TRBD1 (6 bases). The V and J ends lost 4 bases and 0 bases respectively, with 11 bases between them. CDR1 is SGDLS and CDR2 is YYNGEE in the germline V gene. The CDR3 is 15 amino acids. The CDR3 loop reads CASSPGHHSGNTIYF. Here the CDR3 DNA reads TGTGCCAGCAGCCCGGGACACCACTCTGGAAACACCATATATTTT.

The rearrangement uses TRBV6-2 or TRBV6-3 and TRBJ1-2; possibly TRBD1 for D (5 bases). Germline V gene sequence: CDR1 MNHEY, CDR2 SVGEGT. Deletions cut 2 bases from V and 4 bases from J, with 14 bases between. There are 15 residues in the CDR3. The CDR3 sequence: CASSYPAGVLYGYTF. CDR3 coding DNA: TGTGCCAGCAGTTACCCGGCGGGGGTCCTCTATGGCTACACCTTC.

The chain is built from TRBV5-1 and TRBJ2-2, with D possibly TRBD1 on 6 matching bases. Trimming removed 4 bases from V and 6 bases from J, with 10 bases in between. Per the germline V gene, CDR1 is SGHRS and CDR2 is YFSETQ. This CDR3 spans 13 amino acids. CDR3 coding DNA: TGCGCCAGCAGCCTTCAGGGGCCCGGGGAGCTGTTTTTT. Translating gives CASSLQGPGELFF.

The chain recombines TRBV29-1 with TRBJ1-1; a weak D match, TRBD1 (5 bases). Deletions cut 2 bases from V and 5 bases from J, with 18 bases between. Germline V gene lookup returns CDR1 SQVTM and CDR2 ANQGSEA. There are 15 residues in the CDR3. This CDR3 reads CSVEFEGFGGTEAFF. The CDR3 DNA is TGCAGCGTTGAATTTGAGGGTTTCGGGGGGACTGAAGCTTTCTTT.

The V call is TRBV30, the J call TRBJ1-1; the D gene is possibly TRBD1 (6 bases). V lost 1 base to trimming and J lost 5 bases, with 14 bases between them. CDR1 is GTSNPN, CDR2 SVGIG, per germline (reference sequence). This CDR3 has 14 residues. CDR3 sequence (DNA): TGTGCCTGGAGTGAACAGGGCGGGTGGACTGAAGCTTTCTTT. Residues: CAWSEQGGWTEAFF. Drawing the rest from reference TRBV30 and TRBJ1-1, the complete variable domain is SQTIHQWPATLVQPVGSPLSLECTVEGTSNPNLYWYRQAAGRGLQLLFYSVGIGQISSEVPQNLSASRPQDRQFILSSKKLLLSDSGFYLCAWSEQGGWTEAFFGQGTRLTVV.